This TCR beta chain was documented in a study of control samples from healthy donors and cancer patients. The table came from immunoSEQ multiplex PCR; TCRdb's copy has only in-frame clones and leaves some out. The sample yields 170,000 or so clones, about 91% seen once. The V end was cut by 3 bases, the J end by 9 bases, with 12 bases between. CDR3 length equals 13 residues. The germline gives CDR1 WNHNN, CDR2 SYGVQD (reference sequence). The sequence was obtained from a woman between 40 and 55 years old in good health. Source material: blood. The chain employs TRBV10-1 and TRBJ2-1; tentatively, D is TRBD1 (7 bases). For the CDR3, the DNA is TGCGCCAGCAGTGAAGGAGGGGGCAGTGAGCAGTTCTTC. Its protein is CASSEGGGSEQFF.